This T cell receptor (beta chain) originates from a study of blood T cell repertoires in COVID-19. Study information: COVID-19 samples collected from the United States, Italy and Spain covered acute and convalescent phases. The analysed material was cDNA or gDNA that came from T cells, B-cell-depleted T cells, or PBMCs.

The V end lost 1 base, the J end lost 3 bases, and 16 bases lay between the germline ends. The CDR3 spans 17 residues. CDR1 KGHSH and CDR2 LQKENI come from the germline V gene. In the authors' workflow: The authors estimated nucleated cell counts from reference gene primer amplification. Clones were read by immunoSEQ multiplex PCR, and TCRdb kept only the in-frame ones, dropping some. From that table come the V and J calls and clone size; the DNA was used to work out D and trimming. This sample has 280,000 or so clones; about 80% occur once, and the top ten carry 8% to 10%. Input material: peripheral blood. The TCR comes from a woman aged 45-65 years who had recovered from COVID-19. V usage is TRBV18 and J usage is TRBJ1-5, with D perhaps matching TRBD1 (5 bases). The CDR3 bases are TGTGCCAGCTCACCACGTGATAGGACAAAAGACAATCAGCCCCAGCATTTT. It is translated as CASSPRDRTKDNQPQHF.